A selection of T cell receptor beta chains follows, all from one sample in a study of Graves' ophthalmopathy and Graves' hyperthyroidism. TCRdb reanalysed the multiplex PCR reads using MiXCR and keeps one entry per CDR3 protein. The sample records 600,000 to 950,000 distinct CDR3 sequences, around 40% being singletons. Specimen: peripheral blood. These receptor sequences come from an adult man with Graves' ophthalmopathy. CDR3s include the opening cysteine and the closing phenylalanine or tryptophan. Fields, in order: D gene, J gene, clone size, V gene, CDR3 DNA, CDR3 protein. The D gene is left open where the match is weak. Rows may omit the clone size; those that give it use once, few, many or a size class.

d_gene: .; j_gene: TRBJ2-6; abundance: .; v_gene: TRBV10-3; CDR3nt: TGTGCCAGCAACCAAGGGGGATCTGGGGCCAACGTCCTGACTTTC; CDR3aa: CASNQGGSGANVLTF
d_gene: .; j_gene: TRBJ1-1; abundance: .; v_gene: TRBV20-1; CDR3nt: TGCAGTGCTAGAGTGTGGGGGCCCCGAGGCATGAACACTGAAGCTTTCTTT; CDR3aa: CSARVWGPRGMNTEAFF
d_gene: .; j_gene: TRBJ2-2; abundance: many; v_gene: TRBV7-9; CDR3nt: TGTGCCAGCAGCCCCGAGAACACCGGGGAGCTGTTTTTT; CDR3aa: CASSPENTGELFF
d_gene: .; j_gene: TRBJ2-7; abundance: .; v_gene: TRBV2; CDR3nt: TGTGCCAGCAGCTTAGGAAGGGGGAAGCAAGGCAGGGAGAAGAATTACGAGCAGTACTTC; CDR3aa: CASSLGRGKQGREKNYEQYF
d_gene: .; j_gene: TRBJ2-7; abundance: .; v_gene: TRBV7-8; CDR3nt: TGTGCCAGCAGCTTTTTACGGGGCCCTTCCTACGAGCAGTACTTC; CDR3aa: CASSFLRGPSYEQYF
d_gene: .; j_gene: TRBJ1-1; abundance: many; v_gene: TRBV7-6; CDR3nt: TGTGCCAGCAGCTTAGGTCATAAGAACACTGAAGCTTTCTTT; CDR3aa: CASSLGHKNTEAFF
d_gene: TRBD2; j_gene: TRBJ2-5; abundance: few; v_gene: TRBV6-1; CDR3nt: TGTGCCAGCAGTGAAGAGCAGCGGGGATACCAAGAGACCCAGTACTTC; CDR3aa: CASSEEQRGYQETQYF
d_gene: .; j_gene: TRBJ2-7; abundance: .; v_gene: TRBV7-9; CDR3nt: TGTGCCAGCAGCCATGATGCGAACGGACAGTACTTC; CDR3aa: CASSHDANGQYF
d_gene: TRBD1; j_gene: TRBJ1-1; abundance: many; v_gene: TRBV10-2; CDR3nt: TGCGCCAGCACTAGAGGGGGGACAGGTTACACTGAAGCTTTCTTT; CDR3aa: CASTRGGTGYTEAFF
d_gene: .; j_gene: TRBJ1-6; abundance: many; v_gene: TRBV7-2; CDR3nt: TGTGCCAGCAGCTTAGGTTGGGGGGCAGAGTCACCCCTCCACTTT; CDR3aa: CASSLGWGAESPLHF
d_gene: TRBD1; j_gene: TRBJ2-7; abundance: .; v_gene: TRBV11-3; CDR3nt: TGTGCCAGCAGCTCACGGGGACAGGGTGGTTCTGACTACGAGCAGTACTTC; CDR3aa: CASSSRGQGGSDYEQYF
d_gene: .; j_gene: TRBJ1-4; abundance: few; v_gene: TRBV9; CDR3nt: TGTGCCAGCACCGTAGGAGCTACCTTTAATGAAAAACTGTTTTTT; CDR3aa: CASTVGATFNEKLFF
d_gene: TRBD1; j_gene: TRBJ1-3; abundance: many; v_gene: TRBV2; CDR3nt: TGTGCCAGACAGGGGGCGGCTGGAAACACCATATATTTT; CDR3aa: CARQGAAGNTIYF
d_gene: TRBD1; j_gene: TRBJ1-1; abundance: .; v_gene: TRBV6-5; CDR3nt: TGTGCCAGCAGCCTCAGGGGGAGGTGGGGCACTGAAGCTTTCTTT; CDR3aa: CASSLRGRWGTEAFF
d_gene: TRBD1; j_gene: TRBJ2-3; abundance: .; v_gene: TRBV24-1; CDR3nt: TGTGCCACCGGGACAGGGTTGACAGATACGCAGTATTTT; CDR3aa: CATGTGLTDTQYF
d_gene: .; j_gene: TRBJ2-5; abundance: .; v_gene: TRBV10-1; CDR3nt: TGCGCCAGCAGCCAAGATCAACTAGCAAAGACCCAGTACTTC; CDR3aa: CASSQDQLAKTQYF
d_gene: .; j_gene: TRBJ2-6; abundance: .; v_gene: TRBV7-9; CDR3nt: TGTGCCAGCAGCGCGGAGGTCTCTGGGGCCAACGTCCTGACTTTC; CDR3aa: CASSAEVSGANVLTF
d_gene: .; j_gene: TRBJ2-7; abundance: .; v_gene: TRBV15; CDR3nt: TGTGCCACCAGCAGGGTGGACAGCCTGACCTACGAGCAGTACTTC; CDR3aa: CATSRVDSLTYEQYF
d_gene: .; j_gene: TRBJ2-7; abundance: many; v_gene: TRBV29-1; CDR3nt: TGCAGCGTTGAAGATCTTGTCGAGGGATACGAGCAGTACTTC; CDR3aa: CSVEDLVEGYEQYF
d_gene: .; j_gene: TRBJ1-2; abundance: .; v_gene: TRBV29-1; CDR3nt: TGCAGCGTTGAGAGGACAATCCTTTATGGCTACACCTTC; CDR3aa: CSVERTILYGYTF
d_gene: TRBD2; j_gene: TRBJ2-7; abundance: many; v_gene: TRBV11-2; CDR3nt: TGTGCCGTCCGACTAGCGGGAGATGTAGGCGAGCAGTACTTC; CDR3aa: CAVRLAGDVGEQYF
d_gene: .; j_gene: TRBJ1-3; abundance: .; v_gene: TRBV7-9; CDR3nt: TGTGCCAGCAGTTTACAGGAGAGCTCTGGAAACACCATATATTTT; CDR3aa: CASSLQESSGNTIYF
d_gene: .; j_gene: TRBJ1-3; abundance: .; v_gene: TRBV12-3/TRBV12-4; CDR3nt: TGTGCCAGCAGCCCAACCGGGCCGTTATCTGGAAACACCATATATTTT; CDR3aa: CASSPTGPLSGNTIYF
d_gene: .; j_gene: TRBJ2-2; abundance: .; v_gene: TRBV6-1; CDR3nt: TGTGCCAGCAGCGAAATAGACACCGGGGAGCTGTTTTTT; CDR3aa: CASSEIDTGELFF